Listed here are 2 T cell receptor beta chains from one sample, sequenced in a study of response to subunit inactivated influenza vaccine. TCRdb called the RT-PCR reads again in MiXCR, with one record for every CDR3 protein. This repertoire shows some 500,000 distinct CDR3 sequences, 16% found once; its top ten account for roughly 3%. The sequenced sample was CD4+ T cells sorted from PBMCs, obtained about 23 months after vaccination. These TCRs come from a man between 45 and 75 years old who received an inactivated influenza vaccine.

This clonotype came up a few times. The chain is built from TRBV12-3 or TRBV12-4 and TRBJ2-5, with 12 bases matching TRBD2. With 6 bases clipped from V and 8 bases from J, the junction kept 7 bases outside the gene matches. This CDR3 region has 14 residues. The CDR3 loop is CASSPRTSGATQYF. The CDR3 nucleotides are TGTGCCAGCAGCCCGCGGACTAGCGGGGCCACCCAGTACTTC.

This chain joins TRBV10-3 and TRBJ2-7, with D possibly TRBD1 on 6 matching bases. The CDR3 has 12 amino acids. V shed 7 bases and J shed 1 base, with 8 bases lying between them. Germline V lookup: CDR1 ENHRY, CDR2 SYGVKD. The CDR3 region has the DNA TGTGCCATCAAGGGGACATCCTACGAGCAGTACTTC. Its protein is CAIKGTSYEQYF.